This T cell receptor (beta chain) emerged from a study of shared clonotypes between healthy human individuals. The study's findings and limits: Large depth notwithstanding, sorted-subset sequencing proved incomplete by rarefaction. A few donors had 5% to 6% of their naive CD4 clonotypes in common.

About this clone: Its antigen is not identified.

The length of the CDR3 is 15 residues. Germline lookup yields CDR1 SGHTA and CDR2 FQGNSA. J gave up 5 bases and V 7 bases, and 13 bases lay outside the gene matches. Clones were read by immunoSEQ multiplex PCR, and TCRdb kept only the in-frame ones, dropping some. The table includes approximately 1,500,000 clones, 96% detected once. The sequencing input was naive CD4+ T cells sorted from blood. Regarding subset: CD45RA+ positively selected. The chain has TRBV7-2 and TRBJ2-5; 7 nucleotides line up with TRBD2. The clonotype comes from a man aged 30 to 39 in good health. CDR3 sequence: CASKSAGPRGETQYF. In DNA form, the CDR3 reads TGTGCCAGCAAATCAGCGGGGCCGCGGGGGGAGACCCAGTACTTC.